The 31 T cell receptor beta chains in this list originate from one sample, sequenced in a study of Ad26.COV2.S vaccination and SARS-CoV-2 variants. Libraries were prepared by immunoSEQ multiplex PCR; TCRdb keeps only in-frame clonotypes and omits some of them. The sample lists roughly 380,000 clones; more than 75% were seen once. Documented treatment: 15 to 20 received Ad26.COV2.S at low or high dose, single or two shots; roughly five received placebo; per-sample allocation not given. Sampling was done on day 63 after the first vaccine or placebo injection. The sample was peripheral blood, taken in a trial of Ad26.COV2.S vaccine versus placebo. The receptors come from a person aged 18-65 years who received the Ad26.COV2.S COVID-19 vaccine or a placebo.

This chain connects TRBV4-2 to TRBJ1-3; no clear D gene. This CDR3 has 16 residues. Germline V CDR1 and CDR2: LGHNA, YNFKEQ. Trimming took off 4 bases at V and 1 base at J, with 14 bases between the two ends. CDR3 DNA: TGTGCCAGCAGCCGTCCCCCGGACCCTTCTGGAAACACCATATATTTT. Amino acids: CASSRPPDPSGNTIYF.

The J gene is TRBJ2-7, the V gene TRBV5-1; D is unclear. CDR1 and CDR2 (germline): SGHRS, YFSETQ. V gave up 4 bases and J gave up 2 bases, with 16 bases separating them. CDR3 length: 15 residues. The CDR3 nucleotides read TGCGCCAGCAGCGAACCCGGCGCCGTAGCCTACGAGCAGTACTTC. It codes for CASSEPGAVAYEQYF.

This clone was observed a few times. This chain links TRBV5-4 with TRBJ1-2; D unresolved. CDR1 SGHNT and CDR2 YYREEE come from the germline V gene (reference sequence). Trimming pared 7 bases from V and 9 bases from J, leaving 16 bases between. This CDR3 has 12 residues. CDR3 in amino acids: CASSYPPESYTF. DNA of the CDR3: TGTGCCAGCTCTTACCCTCCTGAGAGCTACACCTTC.

The rearrangement links TRBV19 to TRBJ2-5, with D tentatively TRBD1 (6 bases). V was trimmed by 1 base and J by 5 bases, leaving 8 bases between them. Germline V gene lookup returns CDR1 LNHDA and CDR2 SQIVND (reference sequence). The CDR3 spans 13 residues. The CDR3 DNA is TGTGCCAGTAGTATAGGAAGGGGGGAGACCCAGTACTTC. Its translation is CASSIGRGETQYF.

V usage is TRBV10-3 and J usage is TRBJ2-5; D is possibly TRBD1 (6 bases). The CDR3 spans 15 residues. The V end was cut by 4 bases, the J end by 2 bases, with 14 bases between. The germline V gene encodes CDR1 ENHRY and CDR2 SYGVKD. Here the CDR3 DNA reads TGTGCCATCAGTGTTGACCGGGACAAACAAGAGACCCAGTACTTC. Translation gives CAISVDRDKQETQYF.

Worth noting for this clone: Distinct nucleotide sequences in the sample also encode this CDR3. This chain connects TRBV7-2 to TRBJ2-2, with D possibly matching TRBD2 (5 bases). Deletions cut 5 bases from V and 1 base from J, with 11 bases between. The CDR3 consists of 15 residues. Germline V gene sequence: CDR1 SGHTA, CDR2 FQGNSA. The CDR3 protein is CASSPGRGNTGELFF. The CDR3, as DNA: TGTGCCAGCAGCCCAGGACGGGGGAACACCGGGGAGCTGTTTTTT. The full variable domain, in which reference TRBV7-2 and TRBJ2-2 provide the parts outside the CDR3, is GAGVSQSPSNKVTEKGKDVELRCDPISGHTALYWYRQSLGQGLEFLIYFQGNSAPDKSGLPSDRFSAERTGGSVSTLTIQRTQQEDSAVYLCASSPGRGNTGELFFGEGSRLTVL.

The rearrangement joins TRBV12-3 or TRBV12-4 to TRBJ1-4; D ambiguous. The CDR3 totals 13 residues. Trimming removed 6 bases at V and 8 bases at J, with 13 bases between. CDR3 sequence: CASSPRTEEKLFF. Written as DNA, the CDR3 is TGTGCCAGCAGCCCCCGGACTGAGGAAAAACTGTTTTTT.

J is TRBJ2-5 and V is TRBV20-1; tentatively, D is TRBD2 (6 bases). CDR3 length equals 16 residues. Between the trimmed V and J ends, which lost 3 bases and 5 bases, there was a span of 22 bases. CDR1 and CDR2 (germline): DFQATT, SNEGSKA (reference sequence). Here the CDR3 reads CSASHRRALGKETQYF. In DNA form, the CDR3 reads TGCAGTGCTAGTCATCGGAGGGCGCTCGGAAAGGAGACCCAGTACTTC.

The rearrangement links TRBV10-3 to TRBJ1-2; D gene uncertain. Germline lookup yields CDR1 ENHRY and CDR2 SYGVKD. This CDR3 region has 15 residues. V was clipped by 3 bases and J by 0 bases, with 11 bases between them. CDR3 nucleotide sequence: TGTGCCATCAGTGACTTTACGGACGCTAACTATGGCTACACCTTC. Its translation: CAISDFTDANYGYTF.

V usage is TRBV30 and J usage is TRBJ2-7; D is uncertain. This CDR3 has 11 residues. Germline V gene lookup returns CDR1 GTSNPN and CDR2 SVGIG (reference sequence). V was cut by 0 bases and J by 5 bases, with 5 bases left in between. This CDR3 is CAWSVADEQYF. For the CDR3, the DNA is TGTGCCTGGAGTGTAGCTGACGAGCAGTACTTC.

This clone was counted a single time. V and J are TRBV19 and TRBJ1-5; the D gene is possibly TRBD1 (6 bases). The CDR3 is 16 amino acids. The germline V gene encodes CDR1 LNHDA and CDR2 SQIVND (reference sequence). V dropped 1 base and J dropped 7 bases, with 17 bases sitting between them. The CDR3 loop reads CASSIGGQGSRQPQHF. In nucleotides, the CDR3 is TGTGCCAGTAGTATAGGAGGGCAGGGGTCCAGGCAGCCCCAGCATTTT.

The V and J genes are TRBV4-1 and TRBJ2-7; 7 bases are a match to TRBD1. This CDR3 has 16 residues. Germline trimming cut 1 base from V and 1 base from J; bases unmatched to any gene: 7. Germline CDR1 is MGHRA and CDR2 is YSYEKL. CDR3 loop: CASSQGSGGASYEQYF. Here the CDR3 DNA reads TGCGCCAGCAGCCAAGGATCAGGGGGAGCTTCCTACGAGCAGTACTTC.

This chain joins TRBV5-6 and TRBJ1-2, with D unresolved. This CDR3 is built from 14 residues. The V and J ends lost 2 bases and 3 bases respectively, with 11 bases between them. Germline loops: CDR1 SGHDT, CDR2 YYEEEE. CDR3 loop: CASSLRGPHYGYTF. The CDR3 DNA follows: TGTGCCAGCAGCTTACGAGGGCCCCACTATGGCTACACCTTC.

This chain uses TRBV30 with TRBJ1-1; D is perhaps TRBD1 (6 bases). V was shortened by 2 bases and J by 5 bases, with 15 bases between the two germline ends. The CDR3 consists of 14 residues. Germline assignment: CDR1 GTSNPN and CDR2 SVGIG (reference sequence). This CDR3 is CAWSLKGVITEAFF. The CDR3 coding sequence is TGTGCCTGGAGTCTGAAGGGGGTGATTACTGAAGCTTTCTTT.

With respect to this clone: Other DNA variants within this sample encode the same CDR3. The chain is built from TRBV4-3 and TRBJ2-5; TRBD1 matches 11 bases. Germline loops: CDR1 LGHNA, CDR2 YSLEER. J was trimmed by 4 bases and V by 3 bases; bases with no gene match: 4. The CDR3 runs to 15 residues. The CDR3 loop reads CASSQGTGGGETQYF. The CDR3, as DNA: TGCGCCAGCAGCCAGGGGACAGGGGGAGGAGAGACCCAGTACTTC.

This chain joins TRBV19 and TRBJ2-3; D is undetermined. Germline assignment: CDR1 LNHDA and CDR2 SQIVND (reference sequence). This CDR3 is 13 amino acids long. V gave up 6 bases and J gave up 5 bases, with 12 bases separating them. In nucleotides, the CDR3 is TGTGCCAGTAGCCGTGCCCATGGAGATACGCAGTATTTT. Residues: CASSRAHGDTQYF.

The chain recombines TRBV4-1 with TRBJ2-1; D not certain. The CDR3 sequence is 15 residues long. V was shortened by 2 bases and J by 0 bases, with 8 bases between the two germline ends. Germline V gene lookup returns CDR1 MGHRA and CDR2 YSYEKL. The CDR3 loop is CASSQLLSSYNEQFF. The CDR3 DNA sequence: TGCGCCAGCAGCCAATTGCTGAGCTCCTACAATGAGCAGTTCTTC.

The chain employs TRBV7-2 and TRBJ1-6; D not certain. Germline CDR1 is SGHTA and CDR2 is FQGNSA. Trimming left V 5 bases short and J 7 bases short, with 18 bases between. The length of the CDR3 is 16 residues. The CDR3 loop reads CASSVVLGSANSPLHF. The CDR3 DNA sequence: TGTGCCAGCAGCGTAGTTCTCGGGTCCGCAAATTCACCCCTCCACTTT.

The rearrangement joins TRBV7-2 to TRBJ1-2; TRBD1 might be the D (6 bases). V was pared by 2 bases and J by 4 bases, with 11 bases between. This CDR3 region has 14 residues. Germline CDR1 is SGHTA and CDR2 is FQGNSA. CDR3: CASSLLGQIYGYTF. DNA for the CDR3: TGTGCCAGCAGCTTACTTGGACAGATCTATGGCTACACCTTC. The variable domain in full, completed from reference TRBV7-2 and TRBJ1-2, reads GAGVSQSPSNKVTEKGKDVELRCDPISGHTALYWYRQSLGQGLEFLIYFQGNSAPDKSGLPSDRFSAERTGGSVSTLTIQRTQQEDSAVYLCASSLLGQIYGYTFGSGTRLTVV.

The rearrangement links TRBV11-2 to TRBJ1-5; a weak D match, TRBD1 (6 bases). CDR3 length: 13 residues. Germline assignment: CDR1 SGHAT and CDR2 FQNNGV. V was shortened by 3 bases and J by 6 bases, with 9 bases between the two germline ends. The CDR3 here is CASSLDSGQPQHF. DNA for the CDR3: TGTGCCAGCAGCTTGGACAGCGGTCAGCCCCAGCATTTT.

This clone was counted between two and nine times. The chain is built from TRBV3-1 (or the pseudogene TRBV3-2) and TRBJ2-7; a weak D match, TRBD1 (6 bases). Trimming removed 4 bases at V and 1 base at J, with 8 bases between. Germline CDR1 LGHDT, CDR2 YNNKEL (reference sequence). This CDR3 is built from 13 residues. The CDR3 region is CASSLGQSYEQYF. In DNA form, the CDR3 reads TGTGCCAGCAGCCTCGGACAGTCCTACGAGCAGTACTTC.

The V call is TRBV2, the J call TRBJ2-5; TRBD1 matches 10 bases. Germline assignment: CDR1 SNHLY and CDR2 FYNNEI. The CDR3 runs to 15 residues. V was pared by 6 bases and J by 7 bases, with 11 bases of the junction left unmatched. CDR3 nucleotides: TGTGCCAGCAGCGCCGCGACAGGGGGCATCGGGACCCAGTACTTC. Translating gives CASSAATGGIGTQYF.

The chain couples TRBV10-3 to TRBJ2-3; D possibly uses TRBD1 or TRBD2 (5 bases each). V lost 3 bases to trimming and J lost 4 bases, with 14 bases between them. The CDR3 extends over 15 amino acids. Germline lookup yields CDR1 ENHRY and CDR2 SYGVKD. The chain's CDR3 is CAISELGGAADTQYF. CDR3 in DNA: TGTGCCATCAGTGAACTTGGGGGAGCAGCAGATACGCAGTATTTT.

This chain links TRBV7-9 with TRBJ2-7, with 8 bases matching TRBD2. J was trimmed by 3 bases and V by 2 bases; bases with no gene match: 9. The CDR3 has 16 amino acids. The germline gives CDR1 SEHNR, CDR2 FQNEAQ (reference sequence). The chain's CDR3 is CASSLPGGAGNYEQYF. As DNA, the CDR3 is TGTGCCAGCAGCTTACCCGGGGGGGCAGGGAACTACGAGCAGTACTTC.

The chain is built from TRBV3-1 (or the pseudogene TRBV3-2) and TRBJ1-2, with a tentative D call TRBD1 (6 bases). Germline V gives CDR1 LGHDT, CDR2 YNNKEL (reference sequence). Trimming removed 0 bases from V and 3 bases from J, with 11 bases in between. The CDR3 runs to 15 residues. CDR3 in amino acids: CASSQESRGHYGYTF. CDR3 DNA: TGTGCCAGCAGCCAAGAATCCCGGGGGCACTATGGCTACACCTTC.

The V call is TRBV7-9, the J call TRBJ1-2; 9 bases are shared with TRBD1. Germline CDR1 is SEHNR and CDR2 is FQNEAQ (reference sequence). This CDR3 region has 17 residues. Trimming cost V 5 bases and J 3 bases; bases outside gene matches: 13. The CDR3 spells CASSGGPWDRVHYGYTF. The DNA for the CDR3 is TGTGCCAGCAGCGGGGGCCCCTGGGACAGGGTGCACTATGGCTACACCTTC. The full variable domain, rest sourced from reference TRBV7-9 and TRBJ1-2, is DTGVSQNPRHKITKRGQNVTFRCDPISEHNRLYWYRQTLGQGPEFLTYFQNEAQLEKSRLLSDRFSAERPKGSFSTLEIQRTEQGDSAMYLCASSGGPWDRVHYGYTFGSGTRLTVV.

This rearrangement joins TRBV7-2 to TRBJ1-2, with D uncertain. The CDR3 totals 15 residues. Germline V gene data show CDR1 as SGHTA and CDR2 as FQGNSA. V lost 1 base to trimming and J lost 7 bases, with 16 bases between them. CDR3: CASSLGERIVIGYTF. CDR3 DNA: TGTGCCAGCAGCTTAGGTGAAAGGATTGTAATTGGCTACACCTTC. Based on the CDR3 plus reference TRBV7-2 and TRBJ1-2, the full variable domain is GAGVSQSPSNKVTEKGKDVELRCDPISGHTALYWYRQSLGQGLEFLIYFQGNSAPDKSGLPSDRFSAERTGGSVSTLTIQRTQQEDSAVYLCASSLGERIVIGYTFGSGTRLTVV.

J is TRBJ1-3 and V is TRBV28, with D hard to call. V lost 5 bases to trimming and J lost 0 bases, with 20 bases between them. Per germline, CDR1 MDHEN and CDR2 SYDVKM. This CDR3 is built from 18 residues. CDR3 DNA sequence: TGTGCCAGCAGTCCAACCCCGACGGGCTCCTACTCTGGAAACACCATATATTTT. The encoded protein is CASSPTPTGSYSGNTIYF.

J is TRBJ2-2 and V is TRBV7-3; D is unclear. Trimming took 7 bases from V and 6 from J, leaving 9 bases between them. Germline V gives CDR1 SGHTA, CDR2 FQGTGA. CDR3 size: 12 residues. The CDR3 DNA follows: TGTGCCAGCATGGGGAAAGCCGGGGAGCTGTTTTTT. Amino acid sequence: CASMGKAGELFF.

The chain joins TRBV5-1 to TRBJ2-2; D is ambiguous. V lost 0 bases, J lost 4 bases, and 16 bases lay in between. The CDR3 length is 17 residues. CDR1 and CDR2 (germline): SGHRS, YFSETQ. CDR3 DNA sequence: TGCGCCAGCAGCTTGGGCCTCAGGACCGCCGGCACCGGGGAGCTGTTTTTT. Its translation is CASSLGLRTAGTGELFF.

The chain links TRBV5-1 to TRBJ2-7; 7 nucleotides line up with TRBD1. CDR3 length equals 17 residues. V lost 4 bases to trimming and J lost 2 bases; unmatched junction nucleotides: 15. The germline gives CDR1 SGHRS, CDR2 YFSETQ. This CDR3 is CASSRGQRPIRPYEQYF. The DNA for the CDR3 is TGCGCCAGCAGCAGGGGACAGCGGCCAATTCGCCCCTACGAGCAGTACTTC.